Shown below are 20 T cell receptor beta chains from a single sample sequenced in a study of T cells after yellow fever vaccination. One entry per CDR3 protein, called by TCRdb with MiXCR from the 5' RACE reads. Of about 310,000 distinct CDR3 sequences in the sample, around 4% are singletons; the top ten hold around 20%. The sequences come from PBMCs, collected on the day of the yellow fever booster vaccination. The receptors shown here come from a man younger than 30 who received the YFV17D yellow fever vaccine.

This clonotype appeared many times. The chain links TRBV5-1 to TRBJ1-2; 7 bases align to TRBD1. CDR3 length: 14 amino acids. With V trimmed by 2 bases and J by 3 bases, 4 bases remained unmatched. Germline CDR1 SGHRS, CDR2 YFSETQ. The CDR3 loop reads CASSFTGVDYGYTF. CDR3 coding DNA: TGCGCCAGCAGCTTTACAGGGGTAGACTATGGCTACACCTTC.

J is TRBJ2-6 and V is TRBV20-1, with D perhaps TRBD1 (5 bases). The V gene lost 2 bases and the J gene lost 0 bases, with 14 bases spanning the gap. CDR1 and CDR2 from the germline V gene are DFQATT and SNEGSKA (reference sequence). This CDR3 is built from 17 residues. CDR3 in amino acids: CSARPIQGNSGANVLTF. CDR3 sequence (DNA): TGCAGTGCTAGACCCATCCAGGGCAACTCTGGGGCCAACGTCCTGACTTTC.

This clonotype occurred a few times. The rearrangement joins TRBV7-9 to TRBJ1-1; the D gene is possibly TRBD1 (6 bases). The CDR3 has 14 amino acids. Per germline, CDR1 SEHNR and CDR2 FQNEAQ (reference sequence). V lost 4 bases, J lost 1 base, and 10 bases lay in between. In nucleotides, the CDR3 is TGTGCCAGCAGCTCGACGACAGGGAACACTGAAGCTTTCTTT. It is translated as CASSSTTGNTEAFF.

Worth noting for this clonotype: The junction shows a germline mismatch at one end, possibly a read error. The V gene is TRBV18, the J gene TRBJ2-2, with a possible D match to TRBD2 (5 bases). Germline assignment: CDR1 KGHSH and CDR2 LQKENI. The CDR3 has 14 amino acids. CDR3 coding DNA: TGTGCCAGCTCACCCGGCCGGAACACCGGGGAGCTGATTTTT. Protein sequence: CASSPGRNTGELIF.

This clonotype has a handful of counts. The CDR3 sequence: CASSRDQSVETQYF. The CDR3 DNA sequence: TGTGCCAGCAGCCGAGATCAGTCGGTAGAGACCCAGTACTTC. V is TRBV14 and J is TRBJ2-5; unclear D gene. The CDR3 contains 14 residues. V gave up 4 bases and J gave up 4 bases, with 13 bases separating them. Germline V CDR1 and CDR2: SGHDN, FVKESK.

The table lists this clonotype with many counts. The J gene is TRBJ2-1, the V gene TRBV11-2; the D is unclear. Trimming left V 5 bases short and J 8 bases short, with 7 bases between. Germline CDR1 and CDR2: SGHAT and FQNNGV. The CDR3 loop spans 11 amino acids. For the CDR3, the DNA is TGTGCCAGCAGCCAGGTGGATGAGCAGTTCTTC. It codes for CASSQVDEQFF.

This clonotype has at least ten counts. CDR3 loop: CASSQGDSWLTTEAFF. CDR3 sequence (DNA): TGTGCCAGCTCACAGGGGGATTCGTGGCTGACCACTGAAGCTTTCTTT. The chain uses TRBV18 and TRBJ1-1; TRBD1 is a possible D gene (6 bases). The germline V gene has CDR1 KGHSH and CDR2 LQKENI. V was shortened by 4 bases and J by 4 bases, with 19 bases between the two germline ends. This CDR3 has 16 amino acids.

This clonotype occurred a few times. The CDR3 nucleotides read TGTGCCAGCGGAAAATTGGGGGGCATCTCCTACGAGCAGTACTTC. Its translation is CASGKLGGISYEQYF. The V and J genes are TRBV6-5 and TRBJ2-7; TRBD1 or TRBD2 may be the D gene (6 bases each). The CDR3 has 15 residues. V was trimmed by 8 bases and J by 0 bases, leaving 17 bases between them. CDR1 and CDR2 from the germline V gene are MNHEY and SVGAGI.

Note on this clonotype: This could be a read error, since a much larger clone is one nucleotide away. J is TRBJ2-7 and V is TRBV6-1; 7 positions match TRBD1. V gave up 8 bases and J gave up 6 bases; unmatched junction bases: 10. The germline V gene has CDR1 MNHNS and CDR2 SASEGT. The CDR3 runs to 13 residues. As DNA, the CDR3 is TGTGCCAGCTGTGCAGCGACAGGGTCCGAGCAGTACTTC. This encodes CASCAATGSEQYF.

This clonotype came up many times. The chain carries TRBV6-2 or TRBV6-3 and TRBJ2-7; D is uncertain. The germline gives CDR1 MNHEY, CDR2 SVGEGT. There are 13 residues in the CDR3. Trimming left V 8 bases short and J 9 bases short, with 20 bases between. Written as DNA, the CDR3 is TGTGCCAGCTCCCCCACAGACCTCTATCTGCAGTACGTC. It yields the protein CASSPTDLYLQYV.

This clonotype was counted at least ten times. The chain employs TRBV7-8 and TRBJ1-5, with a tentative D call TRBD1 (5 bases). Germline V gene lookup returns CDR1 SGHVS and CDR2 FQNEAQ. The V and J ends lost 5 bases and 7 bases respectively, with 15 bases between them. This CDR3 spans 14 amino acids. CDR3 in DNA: TGTGCCAGCAGCCAATGGGGGGACCAACAGCCCCAGCATTTT. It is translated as CASSQWGDQQPQHF.

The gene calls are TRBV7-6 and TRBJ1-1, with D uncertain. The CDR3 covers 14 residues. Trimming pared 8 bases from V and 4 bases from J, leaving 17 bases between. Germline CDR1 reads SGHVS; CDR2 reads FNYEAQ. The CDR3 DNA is TGTGCCAGCTATACCCCCGGTCGGAGCACTGAAGCTTTCTTT. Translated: CASYTPGRSTEAFF.

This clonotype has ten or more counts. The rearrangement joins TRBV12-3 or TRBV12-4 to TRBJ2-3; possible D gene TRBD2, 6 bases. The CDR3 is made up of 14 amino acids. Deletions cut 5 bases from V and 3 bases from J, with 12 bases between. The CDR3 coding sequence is TGTGCCAGCAGTCCAAACGGGAGAACAGATACGCAGTATTTT. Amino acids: CASSPNGRTDTQYF.

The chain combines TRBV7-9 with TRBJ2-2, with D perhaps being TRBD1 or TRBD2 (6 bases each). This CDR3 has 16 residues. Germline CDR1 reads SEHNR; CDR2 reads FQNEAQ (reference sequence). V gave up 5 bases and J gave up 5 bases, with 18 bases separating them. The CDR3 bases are TGTGCCAGCAGCCCTCTTATGGGGGGCCGGACCGGGGAGCTGTTTTTT. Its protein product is CASSPLMGGRTGELFF.

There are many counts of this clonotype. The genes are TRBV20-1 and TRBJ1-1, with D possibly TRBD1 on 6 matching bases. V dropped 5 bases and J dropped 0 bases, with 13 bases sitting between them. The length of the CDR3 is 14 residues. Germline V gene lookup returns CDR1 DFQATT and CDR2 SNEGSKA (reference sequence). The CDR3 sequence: CSALLQGMNTEAFF. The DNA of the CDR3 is TGCAGTGCTCTCCTACAGGGAATGAACACTGAAGCTTTCTTT.

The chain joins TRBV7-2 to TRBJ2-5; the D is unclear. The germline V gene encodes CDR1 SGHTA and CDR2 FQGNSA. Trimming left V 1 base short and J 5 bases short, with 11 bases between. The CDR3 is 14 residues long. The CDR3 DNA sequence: TGTGCCAGCAGCTTAGGATTACGTCCGGAGACCCAGTACTTC. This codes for CASSLGLRPETQYF. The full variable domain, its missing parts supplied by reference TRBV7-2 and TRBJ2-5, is GAGVSQSPSNKVTEKGKDVELRCDPISGHTALYWYRQSLGQGLEFLIYFQGNSAPDKSGLPSDRFSAERTGGSVSTLTIQRTQQEDSAVYLCASSLGLRPETQYFGPGTRLLVL.

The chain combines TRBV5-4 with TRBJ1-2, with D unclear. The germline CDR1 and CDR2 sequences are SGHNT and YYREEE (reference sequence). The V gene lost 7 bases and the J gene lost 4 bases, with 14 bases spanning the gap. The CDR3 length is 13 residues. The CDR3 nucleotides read TGTGCCAGCGGCCTACTCGGGCTCTATGGCTACACCTTC. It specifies CASGLLGLYGYTF.

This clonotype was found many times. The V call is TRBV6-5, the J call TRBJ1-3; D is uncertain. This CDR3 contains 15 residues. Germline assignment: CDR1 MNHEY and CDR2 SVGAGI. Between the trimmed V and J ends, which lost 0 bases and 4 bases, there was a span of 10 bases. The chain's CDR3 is CASSYSRDLGNTIYF. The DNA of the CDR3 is TGTGCCAGCAGTTACTCCCGGGATCTCGGAAACACCATATATTTT.

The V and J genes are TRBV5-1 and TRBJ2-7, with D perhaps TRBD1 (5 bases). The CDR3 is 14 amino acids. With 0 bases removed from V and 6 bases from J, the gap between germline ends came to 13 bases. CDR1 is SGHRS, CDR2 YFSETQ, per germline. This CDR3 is CASSLGFGAAEQYV. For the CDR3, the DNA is TGCGCCAGCAGCTTGGGATTTGGGGCAGCCGAGCAGTACGTC.

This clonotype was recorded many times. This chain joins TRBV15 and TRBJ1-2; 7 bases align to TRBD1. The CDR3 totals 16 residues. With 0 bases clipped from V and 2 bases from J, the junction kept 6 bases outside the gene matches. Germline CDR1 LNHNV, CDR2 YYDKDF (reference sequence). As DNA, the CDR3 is TGTGCCACCAGCAGAGAAGGGACAGCGAAAAACTATGGCTACACCTTC. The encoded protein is CATSREGTAKNYGYTF.